The entry below describes one T cell receptor beta chain. Germline V gene data show CDR1 as KGHSH and CDR2 as LQKENI. The CDR3 is 19 amino acids. V dropped 1 base and J dropped 3; count of bases not matched to a gene: 15. The sample originates from a study of T cell responses to AZD1222 COVID-19 vaccine. Sequencing was performed with immunoSEQ multiplex PCR; in TCRdb, only in-frame clones are kept and a portion is missing. Here the sample spans 90,000 to 150,000 clones, about 89% being singletons. Pooled samples include second doses given at about 4 or 12 weeks. Material: peripheral blood, obtained 28 days after the second AZD1222 dose. V and J are TRBV18 and TRBJ2-5, with 9 bases matching TRBD1. This TCR was recovered from an adult who received the AZD1222 COVID-19 vaccine. The CDR3 DNA follows: TGTGCCAGCTCACCACTCGTTGCCAGCAACAGGGGGCAAGAAGAGACCCAGTACTTC. It codes for CASSPLVASNRGQEETQYF.